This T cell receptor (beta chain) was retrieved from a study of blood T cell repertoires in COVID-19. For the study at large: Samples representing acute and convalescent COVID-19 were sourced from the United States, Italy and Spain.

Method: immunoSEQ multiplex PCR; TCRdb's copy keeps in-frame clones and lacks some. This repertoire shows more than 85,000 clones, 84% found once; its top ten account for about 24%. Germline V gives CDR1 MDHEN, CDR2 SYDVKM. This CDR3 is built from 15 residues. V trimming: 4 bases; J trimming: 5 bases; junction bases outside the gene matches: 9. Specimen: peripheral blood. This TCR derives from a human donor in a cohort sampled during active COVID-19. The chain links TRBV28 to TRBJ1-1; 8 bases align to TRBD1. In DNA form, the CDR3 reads TGTGCCAGCAGTTGGACAGGGTCTCGAGGAACTGAAGCTTTCTTT. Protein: CASSWTGSRGTEAFF.